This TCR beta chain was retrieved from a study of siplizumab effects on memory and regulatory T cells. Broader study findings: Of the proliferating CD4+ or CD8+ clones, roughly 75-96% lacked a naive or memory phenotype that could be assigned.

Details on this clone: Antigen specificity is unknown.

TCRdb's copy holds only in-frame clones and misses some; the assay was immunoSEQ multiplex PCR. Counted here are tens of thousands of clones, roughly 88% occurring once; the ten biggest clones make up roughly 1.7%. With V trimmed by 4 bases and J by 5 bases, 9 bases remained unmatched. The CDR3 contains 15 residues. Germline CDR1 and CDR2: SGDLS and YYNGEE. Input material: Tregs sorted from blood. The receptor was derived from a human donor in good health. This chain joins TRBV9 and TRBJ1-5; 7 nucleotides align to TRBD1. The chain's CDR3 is CASSPEGGGYQPQHF. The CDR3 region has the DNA TGTGCCAGCAGCCCGGAGGGAGGGGGCTATCAGCCCCAGCATTTT.